These T cell receptor beta chains were read from a single sample in a study of cytomegalovirus exposure and HLA in healthy donors. This table comes from immunoSEQ multiplex PCR, and its TCRdb copy is limited to in-frame clones, with some not included. The sample includes over 85,000 clones, approximately 87% seen only once; the top ten take just over 2.5%. Sequenced sample: PBMCs. These receptors all come from a man aged 40-55 years in good health and CMV-seronegative. Both conserved end residues are part of each CDR3. D genes are given only for firm matches.

v_gene,d_gene,j_gene,CDR3aa
TRBV19,TRBD1,TRBJ1-2,CANEDPGQQVWCYGYTF
TRBV29-1,.,TRBJ1-1,CSVATGTLNTEAFF
TRBV29-1,.,TRBJ1-1,CSVAGTREGNTEAFF
TRBV6-5,.,TRBJ1-1,CASSYSQDQRFEAFF
TRBV7-8,TRBD1,TRBJ1-2,CASSPGTGLIFHGYTF
TRBV5-1,TRBD1,TRBJ1-2,CASSLGGTGLYGYTF
TRBV7-9,.,TRBJ1-4,CASSPRDGANEKLFF
TRBV18,TRBD2,TRBJ2-3,CASSPASGGPTDTQYF
TRBV10-1,.,TRBJ2-7,CASSNGYEQYF
TRBV7-2,TRBD1,TRBJ1-2,CASSLDWDRDGYTF
TRBV5-4,.,TRBJ1-2,CASSEGQVHGYTF
TRBV7-2,.,TRBJ2-7,CASSGLSPYEQYF
TRBV13,TRBD2,TRBJ2-5,CASSFGTSGTQYF
TRBV5-6,TRBD2,TRBJ2-5,CASSLGLRGVQETQYF
TRBV7-3,.,TRBJ1-1,CASSLRGRGTEAFF
TRBV7-2,TRBD2,TRBJ2-5,CASSQGLAGILQETQYF
TRBV18,TRBD2,TRBJ2-1,CASSPPGRGEQFF
TRBV4-1,.,TRBJ2-7,CASSQGDTGGFYEQYF
TRBV14,.,TRBJ1-5,CASRGQDNSNQPQHF
TRBV29-1,.,TRBJ2-1,CSVTGVSEQFF